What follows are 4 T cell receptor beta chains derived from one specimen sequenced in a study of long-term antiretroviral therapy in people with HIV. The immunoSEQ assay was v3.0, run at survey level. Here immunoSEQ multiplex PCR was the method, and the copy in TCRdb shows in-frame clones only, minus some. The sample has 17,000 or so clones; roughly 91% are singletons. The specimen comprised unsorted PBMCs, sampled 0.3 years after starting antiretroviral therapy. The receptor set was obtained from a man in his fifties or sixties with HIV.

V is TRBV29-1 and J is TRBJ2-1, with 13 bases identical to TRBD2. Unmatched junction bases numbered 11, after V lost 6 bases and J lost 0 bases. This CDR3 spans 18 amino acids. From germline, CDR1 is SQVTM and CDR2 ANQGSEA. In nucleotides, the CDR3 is TGCAGCGTCACAGGGACTAGCGGGACCCCCAGCTCCTACAATGAGCAGTTCTTC. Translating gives CSVTGTSGTPSSYNEQFF.

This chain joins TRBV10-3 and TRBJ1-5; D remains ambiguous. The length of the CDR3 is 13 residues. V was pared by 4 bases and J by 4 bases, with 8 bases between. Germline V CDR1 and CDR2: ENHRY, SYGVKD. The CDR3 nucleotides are TGTGCCATCAGTGCGCGGCTTAATCAGCCCCAGCATTTT. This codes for CAISARLNQPQHF.

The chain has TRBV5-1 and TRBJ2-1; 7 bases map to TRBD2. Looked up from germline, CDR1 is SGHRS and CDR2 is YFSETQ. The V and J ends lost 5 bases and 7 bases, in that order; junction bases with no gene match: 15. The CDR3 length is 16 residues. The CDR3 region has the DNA TGCGCCAGCAGTGATCCCCAAGCGGGGAGCTATAATGAGCAGTTCTTC. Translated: CASSDPQAGSYNEQFF. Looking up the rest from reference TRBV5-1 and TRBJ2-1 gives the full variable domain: KAGVTQTPRYLIKTRGQQVTLSCSPISGHRSVSWYQQTPGQGLQFLFEYFSETQRNKGNFPGRFSGRQFSNSRSEMNVSTLELGDSALYLCASSDPQAGSYNEQFFGPGTRLTVL.

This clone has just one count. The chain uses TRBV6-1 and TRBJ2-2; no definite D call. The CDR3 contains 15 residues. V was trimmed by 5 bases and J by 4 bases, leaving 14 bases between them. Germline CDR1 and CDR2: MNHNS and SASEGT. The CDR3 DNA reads TGTGCCAGCAGTTTACTACGTTTAGGCACCGGGGAGCTGTTTTTT. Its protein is CASSLLRLGTGELFF.